This T cell receptor beta chain was sequenced for a study of T cell responses to AZD1222 COVID-19 vaccine. Whole-study results and caveats: The donor cohort was predominantly white British with a female majority, and clonal diversity may have been underestimated. Spike was spanned by vaccine-associated CD4 TCRs, with dominance at 160-218 and 743-854. Sampling captured repertoires only after the peak T cell response. Following two doses of AZD1222, Spike-specific TCR breadth and depth rose.

CDR1 and CDR2 from the germline V gene are SGHDN and FVKESK. The CDR3 covers 15 residues. J lost 1 base, V lost 3 bases, and 2 bases had no gene match. Assay: immunoSEQ multiplex PCR; the TCRdb copy retains only in-frame clones and omits some. The sample holds some 39,000 clones, roughly 87% seen once. As concerns this clone: Its antigen is undetermined.

The V call is TRBV14, the J call TRBJ2-7; 11 bases are shared with TRBD2. The TCR comes from an adult who received the AZD1222 COVID-19 vaccine. This material consisted of peripheral blood, taken 28 days after the second AZD1222 dose. This CDR3 reads CASSHTSGGSYEQYF. In nucleotides, the CDR3 is TGTGCCAGCAGCCATACTAGCGGGGGTTCCTACGAGCAGTACTTC.